This entry lists 24 T cell receptor beta chains sequenced from one sample in a study of human T cells and chemical hapten exposure. The time point was: pre-sensitization, week 0. As for treatment: therapeutic diphenylcyclopropenone sensitization with weekly scalp DPC. Each CDR3 protein is one row after TCRdb ran MiXCR on the RACE reads. Of more than 85,000 distinct CDR3 sequences listed, around 8.8% were seen once; the top ten hold 2.6%. This specimen consisted of whole blood, obtained in connection with sensitization to the hapten diphenylcyclopropenone (DPC). The receptors were gathered from a man aged 40-50 years with alopecia areata. Some clones in this sample may be carry-over from other donors' samples.

V gene TRBV7-9 combines with J gene TRBJ1-1; the match to TRBD1 covers 10 bases. J gave up 4 bases and V 0 bases, and 8 bases lay outside the gene matches. Germline V gene sequence: CDR1 SEHNR, CDR2 FQNEAQ (reference sequence). The CDR3 has 17 residues. CDR3 sequence (DNA): TGTGCCAGCAGCTTAGCCAAGACAGGGGGCTTTTTCACTGAAGCTTTCTTT. Amino acid sequence: CASSLAKTGGFFTEAFF.

The chain joins TRBV28 to TRBJ2-3; D gene unclear. V shed 3 bases and J shed 1 base, with 8 bases lying between them. Germline CDR1 MDHEN, CDR2 SYDVKM. The CDR3 runs 14 residues. CDR3 residues: CASSFPQGTDTQYF. In DNA form, the CDR3 reads TGTGCCAGCAGTTTTCCCCAAGGCACAGATACGCAGTATTTT. Filled out from reference TRBV28 and TRBJ2-3, the complete variable domain reads DVKVTQSSRYLVKRTGEKVFLECVQDMDHENMFWYRQDPGLGLRLIYFSYDVKMKEKGDIPEGYSVSREKKERFSLILESASTNQTSMYLCASSFPQGTDTQYFGPGTRLTVL.

This clonotype was seen a few times. The chain carries TRBV5-1 and TRBJ2-5, with 10 bases matching TRBD1. There are 15 residues in the CDR3. The trim removed 4 bases at V and 5 bases at J, leaving 8 bases unmatched. CDR1 and CDR2 (germline): SGHRS, YFSETQ. For the CDR3, the DNA is TGCGCCAGCAGCCCCGGACAGGGGGTACGCGAGACCCAGTACTTC. Translation: CASSPGQGVRETQYF.

This chain uses TRBV10-3 with TRBJ2-1; D is undetermined. This CDR3 has 12 amino acids. The ends were cut back, 4 bases at V and 10 bases at J, with 11 bases in the middle. CDR1 is ENHRY, CDR2 SYGVKD, per germline. CDR3 residues: CAISATYGEQFF. CDR3 sequence (DNA): TGTGCCATCAGTGCCACCTACGGGGAGCAGTTCTTC.

This clonotype came up a few times. The genes are TRBV6-1 and TRBJ2-7, with D hard to call. Germline V lookup: CDR1 MNHNS, CDR2 SASEGT. V dropped 5 bases and J dropped 4 bases, with 6 bases sitting between them. The CDR3 is 11 residues long. CDR3 sequence (DNA): TGTGCCAGCAGTTTAAAATACGAGCAGTACGTC. As protein: CASSLKYEQYV.

The rearrangement joins TRBV7-2 to TRBJ2-3; TRBD2 matches at 9 bases. Germline lookup yields CDR1 SGHTA and CDR2 FQGNSA. The V gene end was trimmed by 3 bases and the J gene end by 3 bases; junction bases not matched to a gene: 4. The CDR3 is 15 amino acids. CDR3 nucleotide sequence: TGTGCCAGCAGCTTCCGGACTAGCGATACAGATACGCAGTATTTT. Translated: CASSFRTSDTDTQYF.

In the case of this clonotype: This may be a read error, as it is one base from a much larger clone. The V gene is TRBV12-3 or TRBV12-4, the J gene TRBJ1-6, with 9 bases aligning to TRBD1. CDR3 length: 15 residues. The CDR3: CASRETGGVGSPHHF. DNA of the CDR3: TGTGCCAGCAGAGAAACAGGGGGCGTCGGTTCACCCCACCACTTT.

The chain couples TRBV4-2 to TRBJ1-5; D is uncertain. Germline V lookup: CDR1 LGHNA, CDR2 YNFKEQ. The germline V and J ends were trimmed by 0 bases and 5 bases, with 8 bases remaining between them. The CDR3 is made up of 14 amino acids. CDR3 loop: CASSQDRWDQPQHF. The CDR3, as DNA: TGTGCCAGCAGCCAAGATCGATGGGATCAGCCCCAGCATTTT.

This clonotype appeared many times. The rearrangement links TRBV4-3 to TRBJ1-6; the D gene is possibly TRBD1 (5 bases). The ends were cut back, 1 base at V and 5 bases at J, with 9 bases in the middle. This CDR3 has 15 residues. The germline V gene encodes CDR1 LGHNA and CDR2 YSLEER. DNA for the CDR3: TGCGCCAGCAGCCAAGGATCAGGGAATAATTCACCCCTCCACTTT. This sequence encodes CASSQGSGNNSPLHF.

V usage is TRBV24-1 and J usage is TRBJ2-1; tentatively, D is TRBD1 (6 bases). V lost 4 bases and J lost 5, with 14 bases in between. Germline V CDR1 and CDR2: KGHDR, SFDVKD. The CDR3 runs 15 residues. CDR3 loop: CATSDPGPGDNEQFF. As DNA, the CDR3 is TGTGCCACCAGTGACCCGGGTCCAGGGGACAATGAGCAGTTCTTC.

The V call is TRBV7-8, the J call TRBJ2-7; 8 bases are a match to TRBD1. This CDR3 has 13 amino acids. The V segment lost 4 bases and the J segment 7 bases; nucleotides outside the gene matches: 6. CDR1 is SGHVS and CDR2 is FQNEAQ in the germline V gene. DNA for the CDR3: TGTGCCAGCAGCTCCCAGGGGGCGGGGGAGCAGTACGTC. It encodes CASSSQGAGEQYV.

The J gene is TRBJ2-1, the V gene TRBV7-6, with 8 bases matching TRBD1. V dropped 4 bases and J dropped 1; count of bases not matched to a gene: 9. CDR1 and CDR2 (germline): SGHVS, FNYEAQ. The CDR3 spans 17 residues. CDR3 coding DNA: TGTGCCAGCAGCTATCTACCCGGACAGGGATCCTACAATGAGCAGTTCTTC. Its translation is CASSYLPGQGSYNEQFF.

This clonotype has ten or more counts. This chain joins TRBV24-1 and TRBJ1-5, with D possibly matching TRBD1 (5 bases). The CDR3 has 13 amino acids. The germline CDR1 and CDR2 sequences are KGHDR and SFDVKD. Trimming removed 3 bases from V and 4 bases from J, with 6 bases in between. The CDR3 DNA sequence: TGTGCCACCAGTGATCCAGGGAATCAGCCCCAGCATTTT. Its translation: CATSDPGNQPQHF.

This clonotype came up a few times. The chain couples TRBV20-1 to TRBJ2-3, with 14 nucleotides matching TRBD2. V was clipped by 5 bases and J by 5 bases; unmatched bases: 6. This CDR3 has 15 residues. Germline CDR1 reads DFQATT; CDR2 reads SNEGSKA (reference sequence). The CDR3 here is CSARGLAGDLDTQYF. DNA for the CDR3: TGCAGTGCTCGGGGACTAGCGGGAGATTTAGATACGCAGTATTTT.

This clonotype was picked up many times. The chain is built from TRBV6-2 or TRBV6-3 and TRBJ1-5; D is unresolved. The CDR3 length is 15 residues. V lost 4 bases and J lost 3, with 13 bases in between. CDR1 and CDR2 from the germline V gene are MNHEY and SVGEGT. CDR3 sequence (DNA): TGTGCCAGCAGTTTTACCGACCGGCCCAATCAGCCCCAGCATTTT. Translation: CASSFTDRPNQPQHF.

This clonotype was recorded a few times. The V call is TRBV6-2 or TRBV6-3, the J call TRBJ2-5, with D possibly matching TRBD1 (5 bases). Trimming removed 3 bases from V and 7 bases from J, with 15 bases in between. Germline V gives CDR1 MNHEY, CDR2 SVGEGT. This CDR3 has 14 amino acids. The CDR3 DNA reads as TGTGCCAGCAGTTATACCCAGGGCATCTCGACCCAGTACTTC. Translation gives CASSYTQGISTQYF.

This clonotype was seen many times. The chain recombines TRBV24-1 with TRBJ2-3; D is perhaps TRBD1 or TRBD2 (5 bases each). CDR1 is KGHDR, CDR2 SFDVKD, per germline. V gave up 4 bases and J gave up 4 bases, with 17 bases separating them. The CDR3 has 16 residues. This chain's CDR3 is CATSEPGPLGADTQYF. CDR3 nucleotide sequence: TGTGCCACCAGTGAGCCCGGACCGTTGGGGGCAGATACGCAGTATTTT.

In regard to this clonotype: A much larger clonotype is one base distant, so this may be a read error. The V call is TRBV30, the J call TRBJ1-1; D ambiguous. Germline CDR1 is GTSNPN and CDR2 is SVGIG (reference sequence). CDR3 length equals 13 residues. CDR3 protein: CAWSLTRNTEDFF. The CDR3 DNA follows: TGTGCCTGGAGTCTTACACGGAACACTGAAGATTTCTTT. The full variable domain, in which reference TRBV30 and TRBJ1-1 provide the parts outside the CDR3, is SQTIHQWPATLVQPVGSPLSLECTVEGTSNPNLYWYRQAAGRGLQLLFYSVGIGQISSEVPQNLSASRPQDRQFILSSKKLLLSDSGFYLCAWSLTRNTEDFFGQGTRLTVV.

This chain links TRBV28 with TRBJ1-1, with D unclear. V lost 6 bases to trimming and J lost 3 bases, with 8 bases between them. The length of the CDR3 is 12 residues. Germline V gene sequence: CDR1 MDHEN, CDR2 SYDVKM. In nucleotides, the CDR3 is TGTGCCAGCAGGGTCATGGACACTGAAGCTTTCTTT. As protein: CASRVMDTEAFF.

The gene calls are TRBV28 and TRBJ1-5; D unclear. V lost 6 bases and J 5 bases, leaving 14 bases between the germline ends. Germline assignment: CDR1 MDHEN and CDR2 SYDVKM. CDR3 size: 14 residues. The CDR3 loop is CASRRASADQPQHF. The CDR3, as DNA: TGTGCCAGCAGGCGCGCATCAGCCGATCAGCCCCAGCATTTT. Based on the CDR3 plus reference TRBV28 and TRBJ1-5, the full variable domain is DVKVTQSSRYLVKRTGEKVFLECVQDMDHENMFWYRQDPGLGLRLIYFSYDVKMKEKGDIPEGYSVSREKKERFSLILESASTNQTSMYLCASRRASADQPQHFGDGTRLSIL.

Only a few counts were recorded for this clonotype. The chain recombines TRBV6-6 with TRBJ2-6; the D gene is possibly TRBD1 (6 bases). Trimming cost V 8 bases and J 2 bases, with 16 bases left between them. Germline assignment: CDR1 MNHNY and CDR2 SVGAGI (reference sequence). This CDR3 contains 16 residues. CDR3 nucleotide sequence: TGTGCCAGCCTACAGGGATCCCAGGCTGGGGCCAACGTCCTGACTTTC. This translates into CASLQGSQAGANVLTF.

The CDR3 spells CASSGLAGAETQYF. The DNA for the CDR3 is TGTGCCAGTAGTGGATTAGCGGGAGCCGAGACCCAGTACTTC. V is TRBV19 and J is TRBJ2-5, with 9 positions matching TRBD2. Per the germline V gene, CDR1 is LNHDA and CDR2 is SQIVND (reference sequence). V lost 5 bases and J lost 5; bases outside the gene matches: 6. This CDR3 contains 14 residues.

This clonotype was found a few times. The chain uses TRBV28 and TRBJ2-7; no clear D gene. The CDR3 spans 14 residues. The germline V and J ends were trimmed by 3 bases and 2 bases, with 11 bases remaining between them. CDR1 and CDR2 (germline): MDHEN, SYDVKM. The CDR3 region is CASSFNSRPYEQYF. The CDR3, as DNA: TGTGCCAGCAGTTTTAACAGCCGACCCTACGAGCAGTACTTC.

In its sample, this clonotype was seen a few times. The CDR3 sequence is CATSGWSGGRVEETQYF. CDR3 coding DNA: TGTGCCACCAGTGGATGGTCTGGGGGTAGGGTGGAAGAGACCCAGTACTTC. The chain couples TRBV24-1 to TRBJ2-5; TRBD1 or TRBD2 may be the D gene (5 bases each). V gave up 5 bases and J gave up 3 bases, with 21 bases separating them. Germline-derived CDR1 and CDR2 are KGHDR and SFDVKD. CDR3 length: 17 residues.